This TCR beta chain was obtained from a study of shared clonotypes between healthy human individuals. This CDR3 contains 14 residues. Losses at the gene ends were 7 bases for V and 1 base for J; bases not matched to a gene: 7. Germline V CDR1 and CDR2: MNHNS, SASEGT. Some clones are missing from TCRdb's copy, which holds only in-frame ones; the method was immunoSEQ multiplex PCR. The sample shows more than 2 million clones, 85% to 95% of them seen only once. Sequencing was performed on naive CD4+ T cells sorted from blood. Subset given: CD45RA+ positively selected. This chain connects TRBV6-1 to TRBJ2-7; the match to TRBD1 covers 7 bases. The sequence was obtained from a man between 18 and 35 years old in good health. The CDR3, as DNA: TGTGCCAGCACCAAACCGGGACAGTCCTACGAGCAGTACTTC. This gives the protein CASTKPGQSYEQYF.